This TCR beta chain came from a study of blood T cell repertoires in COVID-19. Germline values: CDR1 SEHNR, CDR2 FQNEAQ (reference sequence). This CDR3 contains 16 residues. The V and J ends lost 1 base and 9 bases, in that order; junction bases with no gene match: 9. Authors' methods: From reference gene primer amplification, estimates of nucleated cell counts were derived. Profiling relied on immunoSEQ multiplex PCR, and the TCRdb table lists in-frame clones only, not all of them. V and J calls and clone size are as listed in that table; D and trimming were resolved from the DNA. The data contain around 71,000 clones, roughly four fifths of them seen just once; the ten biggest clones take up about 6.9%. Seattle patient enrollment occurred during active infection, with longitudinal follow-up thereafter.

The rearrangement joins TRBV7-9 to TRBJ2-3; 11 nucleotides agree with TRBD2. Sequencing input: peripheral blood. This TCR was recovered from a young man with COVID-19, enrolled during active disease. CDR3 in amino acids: CASSLVLAGGPGTQYF. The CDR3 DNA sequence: TGTGCCAGCAGCTTAGTGTTAGCGGGAGGGCCGGGGACGCAGTATTTT.